The rows below give T cell receptor beta chains drawn from one sample of a study of PD-L1 blockade in urothelial cancer. The assay was immunoSEQ multiplex PCR, and TCRdb's table has in-frame clones only and misses some. Found here are about 100,000 clones, around 93% of them singletons; the top ten hold 0.85% to 1%. The material sequenced was PBMCs, taken around atezolizumab (anti-PD-L1) treatment. The receptors derive from a woman over 75 with urothelial cancer. Each CDR3 is given with its conserved first and last residue. Each record gives: CDR3 DNA, CDR3 protein, V gene, J gene, D gene, clone size. The D gene is left open where the match is weak. Only part of the rows carry a size: once, few, many, or a class if the clone is expanded.

DNA: TGTGCCAGCAGCCAAGAGCAGGGCTATGGCTACACCTTC
CDR3: CASSQEQGYGYTF
V: TRBV4-2
J: TRBJ1-2
D: -
size: -

DNA: TGTGCCAGCAGTGGGGTAGGGAGCGGGGCAGCTCAGTACTTC
CDR3: CASSGVGSGAAQYF
V: TRBV6-5
J: TRBJ2-4
D: TRBD2
size: once

DNA: TGTGCCAGCCGCCGTAGCTCCTACGAGCAGTACTTC
CDR3: CASRRSSYEQYF
V: TRBV27
J: TRBJ2-7
D: -
size: -

DNA: TGCGCCAGCAGCTTAGGGACAAAGGCGGGCACTGAAGCTTTCTTT
CDR3: CASSLGTKAGTEAFF
V: TRBV5-1
J: TRBJ1-1
D: -
size: -

DNA: TGTGCCAGCAGCGTAGGGGAGGGGAGTCGGGAGCAGTACTTC
CDR3: CASSVGEGSREQYF
V: TRBV9
J: TRBJ2-7
D: TRBD2
size: -

DNA: TGCAGCGTTGATTTGGGACAGGGGTCAGCCGGAGCTTTCTTT
CDR3: CSVDLGQGSAGAFF
V: TRBV29-1
J: TRBJ1-1
D: TRBD1
size: -

DNA: TGTGCCAGCAGTTACACGGAGACAGCTAACTATGGCTACACCTTC
CDR3: CASSYTETANYGYTF
V: TRBV6-6
J: TRBJ1-2
D: -
size: -

DNA: TGTGCCAGCAGCTTGGCCATCGGCGGAACACGGGTGGAGACCCAGTACTTC
CDR3: CASSLAIGGTRVETQYF
V: TRBV5-6
J: TRBJ2-5
D: -
size: -

DNA: TGTGCCAGCAGCGTAGAAAGCGGGAGGATTGGCGAGCAGTACTTC
CDR3: CASSVESGRIGEQYF
V: TRBV9
J: TRBJ2-7
D: TRBD2
size: -

DNA: TGTGCCAGCAGCGGCGGGACTCTTAATAGCAATCAGCCCCAGCATTTT
CDR3: CASSGGTLNSNQPQHF
V: TRBV7-6
J: TRBJ1-5
D: -
size: -

DNA: TGTGCCAGCAACGGACTACCCCCGAACACCGGGGAGCTGTTTTTT
CDR3: CASNGLPPNTGELFF
V: TRBV2
J: TRBJ2-2
D: -
size: -

DNA: TGTGCCAGCTCCATGACAGGGAGCTCCTACGAGCAGTACTTC
CDR3: CASSMTGSSYEQYF
V: TRBV18
J: TRBJ2-7
D: TRBD1
size: -

DNA: TGTGCCAGCAGTTCCTCCGGGGGTGGTTATCAGCCCCAGCATTTT
CDR3: CASSSSGGGYQPQHF
V: TRBV27
J: TRBJ1-5
D: -
size: once

DNA: TGTGCCAGCAGCTTAGGAGGAGGCACCTACAATGAGCAGTTCTTC
CDR3: CASSLGGGTYNEQFF
V: TRBV7-7
J: TRBJ2-1
D: -
size: -

DNA: TGTGCCAGCAAGAGGCAGGGAGGCGTCTACGAGCAGTACTTC
CDR3: CASKRQGGVYEQYF
V: TRBV28
J: TRBJ2-7
D: -
size: -

DNA: TGTGCCAGTAGTCCAATGGGGGGGCTTGGAAACATTCAGTACTTC
CDR3: CASSPMGGLGNIQYF
V: TRBV19
J: TRBJ2-4
D: -
size: -

DNA: TGTGCCAGCAGCTTTGGACAGGGCGGTAATGAAAAACTGTTTTTT
CDR3: CASSFGQGGNEKLFF
V: TRBV7-9
J: TRBJ1-4
D: TRBD1
size: once

DNA: TGTGCCAGCTCACCAACGGGACAGGGAACCTACGAGCAGTACTTC
CDR3: CASSPTGQGTYEQYF
V: TRBV18
J: TRBJ2-7
D: TRBD1
size: -

DNA: TGTGCCAGCAGCGGACAGGGCCTCTCCTACAATGAGCAGTTCTTC
CDR3: CASSGQGLSYNEQFF
V: TRBV9
J: TRBJ2-1
D: TRBD1
size: -

DNA: TGTGCCAGCAGCTTGGCCCGACGGGAAGAGACCCAGTACTTC
CDR3: CASSLARREETQYF
V: TRBV5-4
J: TRBJ2-5
D: -
size: once

DNA: TGTGCCAGTAGTAAAGGAACTAACAATGAGCAGTTCTTC
CDR3: CASSKGTNNEQFF
V: TRBV19
J: TRBJ2-1
D: -
size: -

DNA: TGTGCCAGCAGCCGGACGGGACAAACGATCTATGGCTACACCTTC
CDR3: CASSRTGQTIYGYTF
V: TRBV5-6
J: TRBJ1-2
D: -
size: -

DNA: TGTGCCAGTAGTCGGACAGGGGAGAGCACTGAAGCTTTCTTT
CDR3: CASSRTGESTEAFF
V: TRBV19
J: TRBJ1-1
D: TRBD1
size: -

DNA: TGTGCCAGCGGACAGGGGAGGTACGAGCAGTACTTC
CDR3: CASGQGRYEQYF
V: TRBV19
J: TRBJ2-7
D: TRBD1
size: -

DNA: TGTGCCAGCAGCCCAGTTGAGGGTGGGCTCTACAATGAGCAGTTCTTC
CDR3: CASSPVEGGLYNEQFF
V: TRBV7-8
J: TRBJ2-1
D: -
size: -

DNA: TGTGCCAGCAGCCATTATAATGGACAGCCGAACACTGAAGCTTTCTTT
CDR3: CASSHYNGQPNTEAFF
V: TRBV7-3
J: TRBJ1-1
D: -
size: -

DNA: TGTGCCAGCAGCTCGGAGGAAAAACTGTTTTTT
CDR3: CASSSEEKLFF
V: TRBV6-5
J: TRBJ1-4
D: -
size: once

DNA: TGCGCCAGCAGATCACAGACCAACACTGAAGCTTTCTTT
CDR3: CASRSQTNTEAFF
V: TRBV10-2
J: TRBJ1-1
D: -
size: -

DNA: TGTGCCATCACCCCGTTCAAGGTAGGGGGCGATGGCTACACCTTC
CDR3: CAITPFKVGGDGYTF
V: TRBV10-3
J: TRBJ1-2
D: TRBD1
size: -

DNA: TGTGCCAGCAGCTTATTGCAGGGTGAAGCTTTCTTT
CDR3: CASSLLQGEAFF
V: TRBV7-9
J: TRBJ1-1
D: -
size: -

DNA: TGTGCCACCAGCAGAGTGGACAGTACCTACAATGAGCAGTTCTTC
CDR3: CATSRVDSTYNEQFF
V: TRBV15
J: TRBJ2-1
D: -
size: -

DNA: TGTGCCAGCAGCCGAACTAGCCTCAGTCCCTACAATGAGCAGTTCTTC
CDR3: CASSRTSLSPYNEQFF
V: TRBV7-9
J: TRBJ2-1
D: -
size: -

DNA: TGTGCCAGCTCACCAGAACAGGAGAGCTCCTACAATGAGCAGTTCTTC
CDR3: CASSPEQESSYNEQFF
V: TRBV18
J: TRBJ2-1
D: -
size: -

DNA: TGTGCCACCGGGCTCAGGGCGGCTGAGCAGTTCTTC
CDR3: CATGLRAAEQFF
V: TRBV19
J: TRBJ2-1
D: -
size: -

DNA: TGTGCCAGCAGTCGTAACCTAGCGAACTCCTACGAGCAGTACTTC
CDR3: CASSRNLANSYEQYF
V: TRBV5-4
J: TRBJ2-7
D: -
size: -

DNA: TGTGCCAGCCTCCGACAGGGGGCTCTCTACGAGCAGTACTTC
CDR3: CASLRQGALYEQYF
V: TRBV6-1
J: TRBJ2-7
D: TRBD1
size: -

DNA: TGTGCCAGCAGCGCACAGACAGGGTCTGTTGCAGATACGCAGTATTTT
CDR3: CASSAQTGSVADTQYF
V: TRBV9
J: TRBJ2-3
D: TRBD1
size: few

DNA: TGTGCCAGCAGCCAAGTGGGCAGTTACGAGCAGTACTTC
CDR3: CASSQVGSYEQYF
V: TRBV4-2
J: TRBJ2-7
D: -
size: -

DNA: TGTGCCAGCGGTCAGGGGCGACGTGGCAATCAGCCCCAGCATTTT
CDR3: CASGQGRRGNQPQHF
V: TRBV6-1
J: TRBJ1-5
D: -
size: -

DNA: TGTGCCACCAGCCCTCGAAGACTAGCGGGAGGCTATGAGCAGTTCTTC
CDR3: CATSPRRLAGGYEQFF
V: TRBV15
J: TRBJ2-1
D: TRBD2
size: -

DNA: TGTGCCAGCAGCTTGCTTGCGTCCACAGATACGCAGTATTTT
CDR3: CASSLLASTDTQYF
V: TRBV5-5
J: TRBJ2-3
D: -
size: -

DNA: TGCGCCAGCAGTGAGTCCCGCGTAGCCAAAAACATTCAGTACTTC
CDR3: CASSESRVAKNIQYF
V: TRBV10-1
J: TRBJ2-4
D: -
size: -

DNA: TGTGCCAGCAGTCCACCAATACAGGGGGCGACGCTCTTT
CDR3: CASSPPIQGATLF
V: TRBV27
J: TRBJ1-1
D: TRBD1
size: -